The clone carrying this T cell receptor (beta chain) was observed a single time. The CDR3 has 14 residues. Deletions cut 2 bases from V and 1 base from J, with 8 bases between. The V gene's germline CDR1 is SQVTM and CDR2 ANQGSEA. The data are from a study of T cells in Graves' hyperthyroidism and ophthalmopathy. The TCR beta CDR3 regions underwent amplification using RNA transcripts as the source. The HTBI set primed first-round TCR CDR3 RT-PCR. MiXCR was run by TCRdb on the multiplex PCR reads, yielding one entry per CDR3 protein. The sample consists of 500,000 to 650,000 distinct CDR3 sequences, around 43% of them appearing once.

Source material: peripheral blood or thyroid tissue (not recorded which). The V gene is TRBV29-1, the J gene TRBJ2-2; no clear D gene. The receptor's source is an adult woman with Graves' disease, either hyperthyroidism or ophthalmopathy (not recorded which). The CDR3: CSVELNRNTGELFF. CDR3 nucleotide sequence: TGCAGCGTTGAATTGAACAGGAACACCGGGGAGCTGTTTTTT.